This T cell receptor beta chain was observed in a study of cytomegalovirus exposure and HLA in healthy donors. The germline V and J ends were trimmed by 4 bases and 2 bases, with 19 bases remaining between them. Germline V CDR1 and CDR2: SGHDT, YYEEEE. The CDR3 runs to 16 residues. Primers for the PCR totalled 60 Vbeta and 13 Jbeta. Sequenced by immunoSEQ multiplex PCR; TCRdb stores in-frame clones only, minus some. The repertoire table contains about 160,000 clones. The chain has TRBV5-6 and TRBJ2-7; a weak D match, TRBD1 (6 bases). The sequenced material came from PBMCs. The sequence was collected from an older woman in good health and CMV-seronegative. In nucleotides, the CDR3 is TGTGCCAGCAGCCCAAAAACCCAGGGGAGCGCCTACGAGCAGTACTTC. Encoded protein: CASSPKTQGSAYEQYF.